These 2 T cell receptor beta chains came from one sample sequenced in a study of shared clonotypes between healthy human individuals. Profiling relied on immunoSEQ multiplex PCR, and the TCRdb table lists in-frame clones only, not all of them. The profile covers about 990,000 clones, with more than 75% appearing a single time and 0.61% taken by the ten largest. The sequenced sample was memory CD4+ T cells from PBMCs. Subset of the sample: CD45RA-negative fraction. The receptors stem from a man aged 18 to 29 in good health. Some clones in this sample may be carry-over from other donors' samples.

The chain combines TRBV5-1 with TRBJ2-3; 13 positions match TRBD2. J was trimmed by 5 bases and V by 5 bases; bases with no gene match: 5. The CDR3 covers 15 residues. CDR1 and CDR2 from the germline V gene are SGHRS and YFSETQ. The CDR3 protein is CASRGLAGVVDTQYF. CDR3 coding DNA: TGCGCCAGCAGAGGACTAGCGGGAGTTGTAGATACGCAGTATTTT.

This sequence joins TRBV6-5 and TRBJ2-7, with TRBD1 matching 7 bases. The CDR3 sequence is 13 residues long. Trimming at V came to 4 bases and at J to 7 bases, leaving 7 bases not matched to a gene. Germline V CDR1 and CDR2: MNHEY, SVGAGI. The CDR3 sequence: CASSFGTVGEQYF. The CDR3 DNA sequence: TGTGCCAGCAGTTTCGGGACAGTCGGAGAGCAGTACTTC.